A single sample gave rise to the 25 T cell receptor beta chains below, sequenced in a study of T cells expressing NK-cell markers. For each CDR3 protein, TCRdb gives one entry from its re-call of the 5' RACE reads, without DNA. The repertoire table contains hundreds of thousands of distinct CDR3 sequences. The sequencing input was blood T cells: a sorted CD56 or NKG2C T cell subset, CD4+ or CD8+ T cells, or bulk PBMC T cells (not recorded which). The receptors were sampled from a woman between 18 and 75 years old in good health.

The rearrangement uses TRBV9 and TRBJ2-1. This CDR3 spans 15 amino acids. Germline V CDR1 and CDR2: SGDLS, YYNGEE. The chain's CDR3 is CASSVAGELYNEQFF.

The chain uses TRBV4-3 and TRBJ1-6. This CDR3 has 13 amino acids. Germline values: CDR1 LGHNA, CDR2 YSLEER. CDR3 loop: CASSQVDNSPLHF.

The chain combines TRBV12-3 or TRBV12-4 with TRBJ1-3. The CDR3 covers 16 residues. The CDR3 protein is CASSPPRRDSGNTIYF.

The rearrangement links TRBV20-1 to TRBJ2-2; TCRdb's D gene call, TRBD1, goes unchecked for lack of DNA. The CDR3 extends over 13 amino acids. Germline V CDR1 and CDR2: DFQATT, SNEGSKA (reference sequence). CDR3 amino acids: CSAPQGSTGELFF.

CDR3: CSARDRPGPNYGYTF. This chain uses TRBV20-1 with TRBJ1-2; absent DNA, TCRdb's TRBD1 call cannot be checked. The germline gives CDR1 DFQATT, CDR2 SNEGSKA (reference sequence). There are 15 residues in the CDR3.

The J gene is TRBJ2-7, the V gene TRBV28; no DNA is available, so the TRBD2 call from TCRdb remains unchecked. Germline CDR1 reads MDHEN; CDR2 reads SYDVKM. The CDR3 contains 15 residues. CDR3 protein: CASMGGTPSSYEQYF.

J is TRBJ1-1 and V is TRBV7-9; the TCRdb call, TRBD1, lacks DNA for checking. This CDR3 is built from 16 residues. Germline-derived CDR1 and CDR2 are SEHNR and FQNEAQ (reference sequence). CDR3 amino acids: CASSPTRGRGNTEAFF.

The chain recombines TRBV9 with TRBJ1-2. CDR1 is SGDLS and CDR2 is YYNGEE in the germline V gene. This CDR3 is 13 amino acids long. The CDR3: CASSGNVNYGYTF.

V usage is TRBV12-3 or TRBV12-4 and J usage is TRBJ2-5; TCRdb's D call, TRBD2, is unchecked because there is no DNA. The CDR3 has 14 residues. The CDR3 reads CASSFGLAQETQYF.

The chain has TRBV15 and TRBJ2-1; TCRdb names TRBD1, which stays unverified in the absence of DNA. The length of the CDR3 is 15 residues. The germline V gene has CDR1 LNHNV and CDR2 YYDKDF (reference sequence). The CDR3 reads CATSSTGTGIHEQFF.

The chain uses TRBV4-1 and TRBJ2-3. Germline V gene sequence: CDR1 MGHRA, CDR2 YSYEKL. This CDR3 contains 13 residues. The CDR3 reads CASSQDWEDTQYF.

This chain connects TRBV20-1 to TRBJ2-5. Germline lookup yields CDR1 DFQATT and CDR2 SNEGSKA (reference sequence). This CDR3 region has 14 residues. The CDR3 sequence: CSARDPYRGETQYF.

The rearrangement links TRBV10-3 to TRBJ1-6; TCRdb calls TRBD1, which cannot be checked without DNA. CDR1 and CDR2 (germline): ENHRY, SYGVKD. The CDR3 loop spans 14 amino acids. CDR3 in amino acids: CAISQGADNSPLHF.

This chain connects TRBV14 to TRBJ1-3. Germline V lookup: CDR1 SGHDN, CDR2 FVKESK. The length of the CDR3 is 15 residues. The CDR3 spells CASSQPLGLGNTIYF.

V gene TRBV7-9 combines with J gene TRBJ2-5; TCRdb selects TRBD2, and the lack of DNA leaves this call unchecked. Germline CDR1 is SEHNR and CDR2 is FQNEAQ (reference sequence). The CDR3 is 16 amino acids. CDR3 loop: CASSLAARGSKETQYF. The whole variable domain, filled in from reference TRBV7-9 and TRBJ2-5, reads DTGVSQNPRHKITKRGQNVTFRCDPISEHNRLYWYRQTLGQGPEFLTYFQNEAQLEKSRLLSDRFSAERPKGSFSTLEIQRTEQGDSAMYLCASSLAARGSKETQYFGPGTRLLVL.

The chain joins TRBV6-2 or TRBV6-3 to TRBJ2-2. Germline CDR1 reads MNHEY; CDR2 reads SVGEGT. The CDR3 extends over 14 amino acids. CDR3 loop: CASRPLTNTGELFF.

The genes are TRBV2 and TRBJ2-7; with no DNA, the TCRdb D assignment of TRBD1 cannot be verified. The CDR3 totals 16 residues. The germline V gene encodes CDR1 SNHLY and CDR2 FYNNEI. CDR3 residues: CASSDVRRTGRYEQYF.

The rearrangement joins TRBV29-1 to TRBJ1-2; TCRdb picks TRBD1, but there is no DNA to check that call. CDR3 size: 14 residues. Germline-derived CDR1 and CDR2 are SQVTM and ANQGSEA. The CDR3 reads CSVDGQGAGYGYTF. The entire variable domain, with the rest obtained from reference TRBV29-1 and TRBJ1-2, is as follows: SAVISQKPSRDICQRGTSLTIQCQVDSQVTMMFWYRQQPGQSLTLIATANQGSEATYESGFVIDKFPISRPNLTFSTLTVSNMSPEDSSIYLCSVDGQGAGYGYTFGSGTRLTVV.

The chain uses TRBV21-1 and TRBJ2-2; TCRdb reports TRBD1, a call that lacks DNA to check it against. TRBV21-1 is marked as a pseudogene. The CDR3 runs to 18 residues. The CDR3: CASSKVEVCGTGRGELFF.

The chain combines TRBV21-1 with TRBJ2-2; TCRdb calls TRBD1, which cannot be checked without DNA. TRBV21-1 is termed a pseudogene. The CDR3 is made up of 16 amino acids. The CDR3 here is CASSARDRGLTGELFF.

The chain has TRBV7-9 and TRBJ2-3; TCRdb picks TRBD2, but there is no DNA to check that call. CDR1 and CDR2 (germline): SEHNR, FQNEAQ (reference sequence). There are 16 residues in the CDR3. The CDR3 loop is CASSLRGLANTDTQYF.

This chain uses TRBV7-8 with TRBJ2-7. Germline V gene lookup returns CDR1 SGHVS and CDR2 FQNEAQ. The CDR3 runs 15 residues. This CDR3 is CASSLGASAALEQYF.

This chain connects TRBV11-2 to TRBJ2-5; the D call from TCRdb, TRBD2, cannot be confirmed without DNA. The CDR3 contains 18 residues. Germline V gene data show CDR1 as SGHAT and CDR2 as FQNNGV. The CDR3 sequence is CASSLGLAGAGWQETQYF.

The gene calls are TRBV7-3 and TRBJ2-1; without DNA, the TCRdb call of TRBD2 cannot be checked. The germline CDR1 and CDR2 sequences are SGHTA and FQGTGA. The CDR3 length is 16 residues. CDR3 region: CASSPSWDSSYNEQFF.

V gene TRBV7-2 combines with J gene TRBJ2-5; the TRBD1 assignment by TCRdb is unverifiable without DNA. This CDR3 is 14 amino acids long. The V gene's germline CDR1 is SGHTA and CDR2 FQGNSA. The CDR3 here is CASSQGAGEETQYF.